The following is a TCR beta chain sequence with its context. Per germline, CDR1 SGHTA and CDR2 FQGNSA. V lost 1 base, J lost 9 bases, and 13 bases lay in between. The length of the CDR3 is 14 residues. Assay: immunoSEQ multiplex PCR; the TCRdb copy retains only in-frame clones and omits some. The table includes 84,000 or so clones, around 80% detected once. The source of the sample is a study of blood T cell repertoires in COVID-19. The sequenced sample consisted of peripheral blood. This clonotype was sampled from a woman older than 75 with acute or convalescent COVID-19. The chain combines TRBV7-2 with TRBJ2-1, with a weak D call TRBD2 (7 bases). DNA for the CDR3: TGTGCCAGCAGCTTAGGGAGGGGGAGGGGTGAGCAGTTCTTC. Protein product: CASSLGRGRGEQFF.